This T cell receptor beta chain was identified in a study of T-cell memory formation after mild COVID-19. At the level of the study: TCR clusters were mostly confined to one donor each. Findings of the study overall: Mainly in CM and EM were contracting CD4+ clones; CD8+ were in EMRA.

This clonotype has a handful of counts. Its specificity is unknown. MiXCR was run by TCRdb on the 5' RACE reads, yielding one entry per CDR3 protein. The sample consists of around 200,000 distinct CDR3 sequences, around 16% of them appearing once. Specimen: PBMCs or a T cell subset sorted from them (not recorded which). This receptor was obtained from an adult woman who had mild COVID-19 (a few samples of this study predate the infection). Cell type and time point are not known.

DNA of the CDR3: TGTGCCAGCAGCCCTACTAGCAGTCGTGTCACCGGGGAGCTGTTTTTT. It yields the protein CASSPTSSRVTGELFF. The chain combines TRBV5-4 with TRBJ2-2; TRBD2 is a possible D gene (6 bases). CDR1 is SGHNT and CDR2 is YYREEE in the germline V gene (reference sequence). Trimming stripped 4 bases from V and 4 bases from J, with 17 bases between. The CDR3 loop spans 16 amino acids.